The rows below give T cell receptor beta chains drawn from one sample of a study of spatial heterogeneity in lung cancer. MiXCR, run by TCRdb on the 5' RACE reads, gives a single entry per CDR3 protein. The data contain around 20,000 distinct CDR3 sequences, more than 2.5% of them singletons. Sample: lung tumor tissue, taken at surgery. These receptors originate from a male donor with early-stage non-small cell lung cancer. Both conserved end residues are part of each CDR3. D genes are given only for firm matches. Clone size is given for some rows only: seen once, a few or many times, or a class if the clone is expanded.

j_call v_call d_call clone_size cdr3_aa cdr3_nt
TRBJ2-1 TRBV11-3 TRBD1 many CASSSTGTGLFEQFF TGTGCCAGCAGCTCTACCGGGACAGGGTTGTTTGAGCAGTTCTTC
TRBJ2-1 TRBV29-1 TRBD2 many CSVGTPGLAGRGQFF TGCAGCGTTGGGACCCCGGGACTAGCGGGGCGGGGGCAGTTCTTC
TRBJ2-1 TRBV2 TRBD2 many CASTRGLAGGEQFF TGTGCCAGCACTAGGGGACTAGCGGGAGGGGAGCAGTTCTTC
TRBJ1-1 TRBV6-1 NA many CASSVKGGQGSPTEAFF TGTGCCAGCAGCGTAAAAGGGGGTCAAGGGAGCCCCACTGAAGCTTTCTTT
TRBJ2-5 TRBV7-8 TRBD2 many CASIPRSGIQETQYF TGTGCCAGCATCCCCCGAAGCGGGATCCAAGAGACCCAGTACTTC
TRBJ2-7 TRBV28 TRBD2 many CASGASGVLVEYF TGTGCCAGCGGTGCTAGCGGGGTGCTAGTGGAATACTTC
TRBJ1-3 TRBV28 NA many CASSDTDWISGNTIYF TGTGCCAGCAGTGACACCGACTGGATCTCTGGAAACACCATATATTTT
TRBJ2-2 TRBV30 NA many CAWKNPNHLLLRASANTGELFF TGTGCCTGGAAAAATCCCAATCATCTATTACTGAGGGCGAGCGCGAACACCGGGGAGCTGTTTTTT
TRBJ1-1 TRBV29-1 NA many CSVRMMGTEAFF TGCAGCGTCCGCATGATGGGGACTGAAGCTTTCTTT
TRBJ1-1 TRBV12-3/TRBV12-4 NA many CASSRTMNTEAFF TGTGCCAGCAGTAGGACTATGAACACTGAAGCTTTCTTT
TRBJ1-6 TRBV7-8 NA many CASSLSRDPNSPLHF TGTGCCAGCAGCTTATCAAGGGATCCCAATTCACCCCTCCACTTT
TRBJ1-2 TRBV20-1 NA many CSASTVVFGYTF TGCAGTGCGTCGACAGTGGTGTTTGGCTACACCTTC
TRBJ1-1 TRBV6-6 NA many CASRTPGARGTEAFF TGTGCCAGCAGAACTCCGGGGGCGCGGGGCACTGAAGCTTTCTTT
TRBJ2-1 TRBV14 TRBD2 many CASSQGRLAGGEEQFF TGTGCCAGCAGCCAAGGGCGACTAGCGGGAGGGGAGGAGCAGTTCTTC
TRBJ1-1 TRBV20-1 TRBD1 many CSAIQGLGNTEAFF TGCAGTGCCATACAGGGGTTAGGGAACACTGAAGCTTTCTTT
TRBJ1-6 TRBV6-5 NA many CASREDSSYNSPLHF TGTGCCAGCAGAGAAGACAGCTCCTATAATTCACCCCTCCACTTT
TRBJ2-1 TRBV30 TRBD1 many CAWSTGVAANEQFF TGTGCCTGGAGTACAGGGGTGGCTGCCAATGAGCAGTTCTTC
TRBJ1-1 TRBV11-2 NA many CASSFRSNMNTEAFF TGTGCCAGCAGCTTTCGGTCAAACATGAACACTGAAGCTTTCTTT
TRBJ2-5 TRBV29-1 NA many CSAQRDTGETQYF TGCAGCGCTCAACGGGACACTGGCGAGACCCAGTACTTC
TRBJ1-1 TRBV12-3/TRBV12-4 TRBD1 many CASSWTGPNTEAFF TGTGCCAGCAGTTGGACAGGGCCGAACACTGAAGCTTTCTTT
TRBJ2-1 TRBV6-2/TRBV6-3 NA many CASRGPVGRSYNEQFF TGTGCCAGCAGAGGACCAGTGGGCAGGTCCTACAATGAGCAGTTCTTC
TRBJ2-7 TRBV28 NA many CASSFWGSTYEQYF TGTGCCAGCAGTTTTTGGGGGAGTACCTACGAGCAGTACTTC
TRBJ2-2 TRBV5-1 TRBD2 many CASSLYAGVREGGELFF TGCGCCAGCAGCTTGTATGCGGGAGTAAGGGAAGGCGGGGAGCTGTTTTTT
TRBJ2-3 TRBV5-1 NA NA CASSLSGVGTDTQYF TGCGCCAGCAGCTTGTCAGGGGTTGGGACAGATACGCAGTATTTT
TRBJ1-2 TRBV20-1 NA many CSARDTTAGAHYGYTF TGCAGTGCTAGAGACACAACCGCGGGGGCACACTATGGCTACACCTTC
TRBJ2-5 TRBV24-1 NA many CATSGYQETQYF TGTGCCACCAGTGGGTACCAAGAGACCCAGTACTTC
TRBJ2-5 TRBV4-1 NA many CASSQDLATQYF TGCGCCAGCAGCCAAGATCTGGCGACCCAGTACTTC
TRBJ2-3 TRBV30 TRBD2 many CAWSAGREPDTQYF TGTGCCTGGAGTGCGGGGCGGGAGCCAGATACGCAGTATTTT
TRBJ2-2 TRBV9 NA few CASSVGFVGELFF TGTGCCAGCAGCGTGGGTTTCGTCGGGGAGCTGTTTTTT
TRBJ2-7 TRBV7-6 NA many CASSLERYPSSYEQYF TGTGCCAGCAGCTTAGAACGGTACCCGAGCTCCTACGAGCAGTACTTC
TRBJ2-1 TRBV11-1 NA NA CASEDRINEQFF TGTGCCAGCGAGGACAGAATCAATGAGCAGTTCTTC
TRBJ1-1 TRBV29-1 NA many CSASGQQNTEAFF TGCAGCGCGTCTGGACAGCAGAACACTGAAGCTTTCTTT
TRBJ2-5 TRBV4-1 NA many CASSPGQRGSETQYF TGCGCCAGCAGCCCCGGACAGAGGGGATCAGAGACCCAGTACTTC
TRBJ1-5 TRBV12-3/TRBV12-4 TRBD1 NA CASSHDRALVQPQHF TGTGCCAGCAGCCACGACAGGGCGTTAGTTCAGCCCCAGCATTTT
TRBJ1-1 TRBV5-1 NA many CASSLWSPVNTEAFF TGCGCCAGCAGCTTGTGGTCTCCGGTAAACACTGAAGCTTTCTTT
TRBJ2-7 TRBV10-3 NA many CAIRASDRHEQYF TGTGCCATCAGGGCCTCAGACAGGCACGAGCAGTACTTC
TRBJ2-2 TRBV19 NA many CASNRDLNTGELFF TGTGCCAGTAATAGGGACCTAAACACCGGGGAGCTGTTTTTT
TRBJ1-1 TRBV29-1 NA many CSVQGDRRTEAFF TGCAGCGTCCAAGGCGACAGGCGCACTGAAGCTTTCTTT
TRBJ2-7 TRBV7-2 TRBD2 many CASRLAGAEQYF TGTGCCAGCAGACTAGCGGGTGCCGAGCAGTACTTC
TRBJ1-3 TRBV6-5 NA many CASSAGRMTGNTIYF TGTGCCAGCAGTGCGGGACGAATGACTGGAAACACCATATATTTT
TRBJ2-7 TRBV7-2 TRBD1 many CASSRTGVHEQYF TGTGCCAGCAGCCGGACAGGTGTACACGAGCAGTACTTC
TRBJ2-7 TRBV7-9 NA many CASSLSGVSYEQYF TGTGCCAGCAGCTTAAGTGGAGTTTCCTACGAGCAGTACTTC
TRBJ2-1 TRBV3-1 NA many CASSQQTSYNEQFF TGTGCCAGCAGCCAACAGACCTCCTACAATGAGCAGTTCTTC
TRBJ2-7 TRBV27 TRBD2 many CASSLSSVTSGSYEQYF TGTGCCAGCAGTTTATCATCGGTGACTAGCGGGAGCTACGAGCAGTACTTC
TRBJ2-3 TRBV27 NA many CARRNLYGGTFHVTDTQYF TGTGCCAGAAGAAACCTGTATGGGGGGACCTTTCACGTTACAGATACGCAGTATTTT
TRBJ2-5 TRBV20-1 NA NA CSARYAGRETQYF TGCAGTGCTAGGTATGCTGGCCGAGAGACCCAGTACTTC
TRBJ2-7 TRBV4-2 NA many CASSQELSAGNTYEQYF TGTGCCAGCAGCCAAGAGTTGAGCGCGGGGAATACCTACGAGCAGTACTTC
TRBJ2-3 TRBV18 TRBD2 many CASSQGLAGTYTDTQYF TGTGCCAGCTCACAAGGACTAGCGGGAACATACACAGATACGCAGTATTTT
TRBJ2-5 TRBV4-1 TRBD2 many CASSQEGGTSRRETQYF TGCGCCAGCAGCCAAGAAGGAGGGACTAGTAGGAGAGAGACCCAGTACTTC
TRBJ1-1 TRBV5-5 NA many CASSPRTGSFEAFF TGTGCCAGCAGCCCCCGTACAGGGAGCTTTGAAGCTTTCTTT
TRBJ2-2 TRBV11-1 NA many CASSFGGPSTGELFF TGTGCCAGCAGCTTCGGGGGCCCAAGCACCGGGGAGCTGTTTTTT
TRBJ2-1 TRBV20-1 NA many CSARDRPTRAKDEQFF TGCAGTGCTAGAGATCGACCGACTAGGGCTAAGGATGAGCAGTTCTTC
TRBJ2-1 TRBV4-2 TRBD2 medium-sized CASSQDTSGPYNEQFF TGTGCCAGCAGCCAAGACACTAGCGGGCCTTACAATGAGCAGTTCTTC